Described below is a single T cell receptor beta chain sequence and its context. Its target is not known. This sample stems from a study of untreated major depressive disorder. Points from the study as a whole: Depressed patients' CD4+ T cells carried increased TRBV05-01 (Vbeta 5.1) usage versus control CD4+ T cells.

J gave up 9 bases and V 6 bases, and 4 bases lay outside the gene matches. This CDR3 comprises 14 residues. Germline V gene lookup returns CDR1 SNHLY and CDR2 FYNNEI. TCRdb's table, derived via immunoSEQ multiplex PCR, lists solely in-frame clones and lacks some. The sample holds 23,000 or so clones, 91% seen once. For sex, age, current smoking status and body mass index, every depressed patient had a pairwise-matched non-depressed control. Depression in patients ranged from moderate to severe. Sequencing used CD4+ T cells from PBMCs. The receptor was isolated from a woman aged 25-40 years with major depressive disorder. This chain links TRBV2 with TRBJ2-1; 14 bases map to TRBD2. The DNA for the CDR3 is TGTGCCAGCAGAAGACTAGCGGGGGGGGGTGAGCAGTTCTTC. Protein: CASRRLAGGGEQFF.